The clone carrying this T cell receptor (beta chain) was detected once. These data come from a study of control samples from healthy donors and cancer patients. Method: immunoSEQ multiplex PCR; TCRdb's copy keeps in-frame clones and lacks some. The sample includes about 160,000 clones, roughly 94% of them seen just once. CDR3 length equals 15 residues. The V gene lost 0 bases and the J gene lost 0 bases, with 9 bases spanning the gap. Germline assignment: CDR1 SGHAT and CDR2 FQNNGV. Specimen: PBMCs. This sequence originates from a man aged 55 to 70 with colorectal cancer. This sequence joins TRBV11-2 and TRBJ2-7; no clear D. CDR3 in amino acids: CASSLDYHPSYEQYF. The CDR3 nucleotides read TGTGCCAGCAGCTTAGATTACCACCCCTCCTACGAGCAGTACTTC.